The 31 T cell receptor beta chains reported below all come from one sample, sequenced in a study of PD-L1 blockade in urothelial cancer. Indicated time point: pretreatment peripheral blood. The repertoire was sequenced with immunoSEQ multiplex PCR; TCRdb's copy has only in-frame clones and lacks some. In the table there are over 45,000 clones, 86% of which are singletons. The material was PBMCs, obtained around atezolizumab (anti-PD-L1) treatment. The receptors shown here come from a man between 60 and 70 years old with urothelial cancer.

V and J are TRBV6-1 and TRBJ1-6, with unresolved D. V was trimmed by 5 bases and J by 16 bases, leaving 15 bases between them. The CDR3 runs 12 residues. The V gene's germline CDR1 is MNHNS and CDR2 SASEGT. DNA for the CDR3: TGTGCCAGCAGTCTAAGCGGAGGGATACTCCACTTT. Its translation is CASSLSGGILHF.

This chain uses TRBV2 with TRBJ1-1; a possible D gene is TRBD1 (6 bases). Per the germline V gene, CDR1 is SNHLY and CDR2 is FYNNEI. The CDR3 runs to 13 residues. V gave up 7 bases and J gave up 1 base, with 10 bases separating them. CDR3 bases: TGTGCCAGCACTAGGGGGTCGAACACTGAAGCTTTCTTT. It translates to CASTRGSNTEAFF.

The CDR3 DNA sequence: TGTGCCAGCAGAAACAGGGCCGCCTATGGCTACACCTTC. This gives the protein CASRNRAAYGYTF. The chain uses TRBV5-8 and TRBJ1-2, with TRBD1 as a possible D gene (6 bases). This CDR3 region has 13 residues. Germline values: CDR1 SGHTS, CDR2 YDEGEE. Trimming stripped 5 bases from V and 4 bases from J, with 12 bases between.

The rearrangement uses TRBV29-1 and TRBJ2-3; D gene ambiguous. The CDR3 length is 10 residues. Germline CDR1 reads SQVTM; CDR2 reads ANQGSEA. The ends were cut back, 4 bases at V and 3 bases at J, with 2 bases in the middle. CDR3 DNA: TGCAGCGTTGCAACAGATACGCAGTATTTT. It yields the protein CSVATDTQYF.

The chain is built from TRBV5-1 and TRBJ2-5; 10 bases are shared with TRBD2. Germline-derived CDR1 and CDR2 are SGHRS and YFSETQ. This CDR3 contains 15 residues. V trimming: 4 bases; J trimming: 1 base; junction bases outside the gene matches: 4. Written as DNA, the CDR3 is TGCGCCAGCAGCCTTAGCGGGGGGCCCCAAGAGACCCAGTACTTC. Its translation: CASSLSGGPQETQYF.

This sequence joins TRBV10-2 and TRBJ1-5; TRBD1 agrees at 8 bases. The V gene's germline CDR1 is WSHSY and CDR2 SAAADI. The CDR3 sequence is 18 residues long. V lost 2 bases and J lost 0; bases outside the gene matches: 9. The CDR3, as DNA: TGCGCCAGCAGTGAGCCATATAGGACAGGGAATAGCAATCAGCCCCAGCATTTT. Amino acid sequence: CASSEPYRTGNSNQPQHF.

The chain couples TRBV9 to TRBJ1-1; unclear D gene. Per the germline V gene, CDR1 is SGDLS and CDR2 is YYNGEE. The CDR3 sequence is 14 residues long. The V end lost 0 bases, the J end lost 1 base, and 7 bases lay between the germline ends. Written as DNA, the CDR3 is TGTGCCAGCAGCGTAGTCACAGCGAACACTGAAGCTTTCTTT. The encoded protein is CASSVVTANTEAFF.

This chain joins TRBV5-5 and TRBJ2-7; D remains unclear. Germline lookup yields CDR1 SGHKS and CDR2 YYEKEE (reference sequence). The V end was cut by 3 bases, the J end by 2 bases, with 6 bases between. The CDR3 runs 12 residues. The CDR3 reads CASSSPTYEQYF. The DNA for the CDR3 is TGTGCCAGCAGCTCCCCAACCTACGAGCAGTACTTC.

The V gene is TRBV7-2, the J gene TRBJ1-2, with 7 nucleotides matching TRBD1. CDR1 and CDR2 from the germline V gene are SGHTA and FQGNSA. The CDR3 extends over 15 amino acids. V trimming: 5 bases; J trimming: 5 bases; junction bases outside the gene matches: 11. CDR3 sequence: CASSRQGQAVYGYTF. The CDR3 nucleotides read TGTGCCAGCAGCCGACAGGGACAAGCAGTTTATGGCTACACCTTC.

J is TRBJ1-4 and V is TRBV27, with 11 nucleotides matching TRBD1. V lost 6 bases, J lost 0 bases, and 9 bases stayed unmatched. Germline-derived CDR1 and CDR2 are MNHEY and SMNVEV (reference sequence). The CDR3 loop spans 18 amino acids. This CDR3 is CASRGQGASLATNEKLFF. The CDR3 DNA follows: TGTGCCAGCAGAGGACAGGGGGCTTCCCTTGCAACTAATGAAAAACTGTTTTTT. Looking up the rest from reference TRBV27 and TRBJ1-4 gives the full variable domain: EAQVTQNPRYLITVTGKKLTVTCSQNMNHEYMSWYRQDPGLGLRQIYYSMNVEVTDKGDVPEGYKVSRKEKRNFPLILESPSPNQTSLYFCASRGQGASLATNEKLFFGSGTQLSVL.

The chain combines TRBV5-1 with TRBJ1-1; 7 positions match TRBD1. This CDR3 contains 13 residues. Trimming removed 4 bases from V and 4 bases from J; junction bases left unmatched: 4. Germline-derived CDR1 and CDR2 are SGHRS and YFSETQ. The CDR3 reads CASSQTGSTEAFF. The CDR3 DNA follows: TGCGCCAGCAGCCAGACAGGGAGCACTGAAGCTTTCTTT.

The chain combines TRBV10-3 with TRBJ2-3, with 7 bases fitting TRBD1. V shed 4 bases, J shed 4 bases, and the junction held 11 bases outside the gene matches. The V gene's germline CDR1 is ENHRY and CDR2 SYGVKD. This CDR3 contains 16 residues. The CDR3 coding sequence is TGTGCCATCAGTGCCGGGGACAGCCTCGGGGCAGATACGCAGTATTTT. Translated, it gives CAISAGDSLGADTQYF.

There are a few counts of this clone. The J gene is TRBJ1-6, the V gene TRBV7-2; D is ambiguous. Looked up from germline, CDR1 is SGHTA and CDR2 is FQGNSA. The CDR3 is 12 amino acids. Deletions cut 2 bases from V and 9 bases from J, with 5 bases between. CDR3 amino acids: CASSLYTSPLHF. The CDR3 nucleotides are TGTGCCAGCAGCTTATACACTTCACCCCTCCACTTT.

The chain joins TRBV25-1 to TRBJ1-1, with D perhaps matching TRBD1 (6 bases). In germline, CDR1 is MGHDK, CDR2 SYGVNS. The CDR3 is 13 residues long. V lost 4 bases, J lost 8 bases, and 14 bases lay in between. The CDR3 spells CASSATTGTEAFF. CDR3 bases: TGTGCCAGCAGTGCGACGACCGGGACAGAAGCTTTCTTT.

This clone was recorded a few times. This rearrangement joins TRBV4-1 to TRBJ1-6; D is undetermined. Trimming took off 4 bases at V and 9 bases at J, with 13 bases between the two ends. CDR3 size: 14 residues. Germline V lookup: CDR1 MGHRA, CDR2 YSYEKL. The CDR3 DNA follows: TGCGCCAGCAGCCCCAAAGAGGGAAGTTCACCCCTCCACTTT. It encodes CASSPKEGSSPLHF.

V gene TRBV9 combines with J gene TRBJ2-3; D is ambiguous. CDR3 length: 13 amino acids. V was cut by 4 bases and J by 3 bases, with 9 bases left in between. Germline values: CDR1 SGDLS, CDR2 YYNGEE. The CDR3 sequence is CASSHTATDTQYF. The CDR3 nucleotides read TGTGCCAGCAGCCATACAGCTACAGATACGCAGTATTTT.

The genes are TRBV5-1 and TRBJ2-5; the D gene is possibly TRBD1 (6 bases). The CDR3 spans 14 residues. Germline V lookup: CDR1 SGHRS, CDR2 YFSETQ. The V gene lost 0 bases and the J gene lost 4 bases, with 10 bases spanning the gap. CDR3 loop: CASSLEGRGETQYF. CDR3 DNA sequence: TGCGCCAGCAGCTTGGAAGGCAGGGGAGAGACCCAGTACTTC.

This chain links TRBV6-5 with TRBJ2-1; tentative D call: TRBD2 (6 bases). Trimming removed 2 bases at V and 8 bases at J, with 19 bases between. The germline V gene encodes CDR1 MNHEY and CDR2 SVGAGI. The CDR3 runs to 16 residues. CDR3 in amino acids: CASSYGTHGGVYEQFF. CDR3 sequence (DNA): TGTGCCAGCAGTTACGGTACCCACGGAGGGGTCTATGAGCAGTTCTTC.

The rearrangement joins TRBV2 to TRBJ1-1; D not certain. Germline CDR1 reads SNHLY; CDR2 reads FYNNEI. V lost 11 bases and J 1 base, leaving 8 bases between the germline ends. The CDR3 spans 11 residues. The CDR3 DNA sequence: TGTGCCCCCAGTCAGAACACTGAAGCTTTCTTT. Amino acid sequence: CAPSQNTEAFF.

This clone was recorded a few times. The chain recombines TRBV20-1 with TRBJ2-5; D is undetermined. V shed 2 bases and J shed 2 bases, with 3 bases lying between them. The CDR3 length is 11 residues. Germline CDR1 and CDR2: DFQATT and SNEGSKA (reference sequence). The DNA of the CDR3 is TGCAGTGCTAGATTACAAGAGACCCAGTACTTC. Translating gives CSARLQETQYF.

The chain is built from TRBV18 and TRBJ2-7; D is unclear. Looked up from germline, CDR1 is KGHSH and CDR2 is LQKENI. The CDR3 runs to 12 residues. With 6 bases removed from V and 0 bases from J, the gap between germline ends came to 6 bases. The CDR3 protein is CASSLSSYEQYF. The DNA of the CDR3 is TGTGCCAGCTCCCTTAGCTCCTACGAGCAGTACTTC. The full variable domain, completed using reference TRBV18 and TRBJ2-7, is NAGVMQNPRHLVRRRGQEARLRCSPMKGHSHVYWYRQLPEEGLKFMVYLQKENIIDESGMPKERFSAEFPKEGPSILRIQQVVRGDSAAYFCASSLSSYEQYFGPGTRLTVT.

V usage is TRBV6-1 and J usage is TRBJ1-1, with D maybe TRBD1 (5 bases). With 6 bases removed from V and 6 bases from J, the gap between germline ends came to 20 bases. This CDR3 spans 15 amino acids. The germline gives CDR1 MNHNS, CDR2 SASEGT. CDR3 residues: CASRLWFWGEPEAFF. In nucleotides, the CDR3 is TGTGCCAGCAGATTGTGGTTTTGGGGGGAGCCTGAAGCTTTCTTT.

The genes are TRBV5-1 and TRBJ1-1; TRBD1 matches 9 bases. The CDR3 sequence is 16 residues long. Germline values: CDR1 SGHRS, CDR2 YFSETQ. Unmatched junction bases numbered 8, after V lost 0 bases and J lost 5 bases. In DNA form, the CDR3 reads TGCGCCAGCAGCTTGGAGGGACAGGGCAGAGGTACTGAAGCTTTCTTT. Protein product: CASSLEGQGRGTEAFF. Full variable domain (missing parts from reference TRBV5-1 and TRBJ1-1): KAGVTQTPRYLIKTRGQQVTLSCSPISGHRSVSWYQQTPGQGLQFLFEYFSETQRNKGNFPGRFSGRQFSNSRSEMNVSTLELGDSALYLCASSLEGQGRGTEAFFGQGTRLTVV.

CDR3 bases: TGTGCCAGCAGTTTCCTGTACCAAGAGACCCAGTACTTC. Translated, it gives CASSFLYQETQYF. This chain connects TRBV27 to TRBJ2-5, with D uncertain. Trimming removed 3 bases from V and 0 bases from J, with 5 bases in between. The CDR3 has 13 amino acids. CDR1 is MNHEY and CDR2 is SMNVEV in the germline V gene (reference sequence).

This chain uses TRBV4-1 with TRBJ1-2, with D possibly matching TRBD1 (5 bases). The CDR3 is 14 amino acids. CDR1 is MGHRA, CDR2 YSYEKL, per germline. Trimming pared 0 bases from V and 5 bases from J, leaving 10 bases between. The CDR3, as DNA: TGCGCCAGCAGCCAAGATCGGGGGGGATATGGCTACACCTTC. The encoded protein is CASSQDRGGYGYTF.

The chain recombines TRBV5-1 with TRBJ2-1; 8 nucleotides agree with TRBD2. Trimming took 4 bases from V and 7 from J; bases not matched to a gene: 1. Germline assignment: CDR1 SGHRS and CDR2 YFSETQ. CDR3 size: 12 residues. Here the CDR3 DNA reads TGCGCCAGCAGCGGGACTAGAAATGAGCAGTTCTTC. Translating gives CASSGTRNEQFF.

V usage is TRBV10-2 and J usage is TRBJ1-5, with D possibly TRBD1 on 6 matching bases. Germline V gives CDR1 WSHSY, CDR2 SAAADI. Trimming removed 3 bases at V and 1 base at J, with 10 bases between. The CDR3 sequence is 15 residues long. CDR3 sequence: CASSDQGLSNQPQHF. Here the CDR3 DNA reads TGCGCCAGCAGTGATCAGGGGCTGAGCAATCAGCCCCAGCATTTT.

This clone occurred once. V and J are TRBV7-2 and TRBJ2-1; D possibly corresponds to TRBD2 (6 bases). The ends were cut back, 5 bases at V and 7 bases at J, with 15 bases in the middle. This CDR3 spans 14 amino acids. From germline, CDR1 is SGHTA and CDR2 FQGNSA. The CDR3 region is CASSVGGLANEQFF. CDR3 coding DNA: TGTGCCAGCAGCGTCGGAGGGCTAGCTAATGAGCAGTTCTTC.

By sample fraction, this clone is medium-sized (0.01 to 0.1%). This chain links TRBV5-4 with TRBJ1-1; 10 bases agree with TRBD1. J lost 5 bases, V lost 4 bases, and 8 bases had no gene match. The CDR3 length is 15 residues. CDR1 and CDR2 (germline): SGHNT, YYREEE (reference sequence). The CDR3 sequence is CASSPPGTGETEAFF. CDR3 nucleotide sequence: TGTGCCAGCAGCCCTCCCGGGACAGGGGAAACTGAAGCTTTCTTT.

This clone has ten or more counts. The CDR3 spells CASSFAQGEAFF. The CDR3 coding sequence is TGCGCCAGCAGCTTCGCACAGGGGGAAGCTTTCTTT. This chain connects TRBV5-1 to TRBJ1-1; 7 nucleotides align to TRBD1. J lost 8 bases, V lost 2 bases, and 3 bases had no gene match. The CDR3 length is 12 residues. Per germline, CDR1 SGHRS and CDR2 YFSETQ.

V is TRBV5-4 and J is TRBJ2-7; TRBD2 might be the D (5 bases). This CDR3 is 17 amino acids long. The germline V gene encodes CDR1 SGHNT and CDR2 YYREEE (reference sequence). V was shortened by 1 base and J by 2 bases, with 19 bases between the two germline ends. CDR3 nucleotides: TGTGCCAGCAGCTTGCCAGCGGCTGCTTCCCGGCCCTACGAGCAGTACTTC. As protein: CASSLPAAASRPYEQYF.